Reported below is one TCR beta chain. These data come from a study of T cell clonotyping in hematopoietic cell transplantation. The data were produced by immunoSEQ multiplex PCR, yet TCRdb's version contains in-frame clones alone and is incomplete. This repertoire shows more than 15,000 clones, roughly 88% found once; its top ten account for approximately 4%. The CDR3 totals 15 residues. Germline V gene sequence: CDR1 LGHNA, CDR2 YSLEER. V dropped 5 bases and J dropped 4 bases, with 16 bases sitting between them. The chain combines TRBV4-3 with TRBJ2-3; possibly TRBD1 or TRBD2 for D (7 bases each). This sequence was found in a woman aged 40 to 55 in good health. Some clones in this sample may be carry-over from other donors' samples. Sequences were obtained from peripheral blood mononuclear cells. This CDR3 reads CASSSGGGAADTQYF. The CDR3 DNA reads TGCGCCAGCAGCTCAGGGGGGGGAGCTGCAGATACGCAGTATTTT.